The 3 T cell receptor beta chains below all came from one sample that was sequenced in a study of neoadjuvant nivolumab and ipilimumab in lung cancer (dated by TCRdb to about 2020). Library prep was done by the immunoSEQ multiplex PCR assay. This is the immuneACCESS table as TCRdb keeps it, with only in-frame sequences that have V and J called. A part of the clones is gone; compared with another copy, unresolved V genes explain less than half, and the rest is unexplained. In this sample the table shows some 30,000 clones, 90% of which occur a single time. The ten largest clones take up 4.5% to 5% of the sample. Read against the paper, the sample's time point label means: at surgical resection after neoadjuvant nivolumab +/- ipilimumab. This sample comprised peripheral blood, obtained after neoadjuvant nivolumab, alone or with ipilimumab, at or shortly before surgery. Receptors originate from an adult with non-small cell lung cancer.

J is TRBJ1-2 and V is TRBV19; D gene unclear. The CDR3 runs to 13 residues. Germline CDR1 reads LNHDA; CDR2 reads SQIVND (reference sequence). The V end was cut by 3 bases, the J end by 2 bases, with 7 bases between. Here the CDR3 reads CASSIMGNYGYTF. The CDR3, as DNA: TGTGCCAGTAGTATCATGGGGAACTATGGCTACACCTTC.

V usage is TRBV5-4 and J usage is TRBJ1-4; TRBD1 aligns across 9 bases. The V gene end was trimmed by 4 bases and the J gene end by 5 bases; junction bases not matched to a gene: 9. The CDR3 totals 16 residues. Germline loops: CDR1 SGHNT, CDR2 YYREEE (reference sequence). The CDR3 region is CASSTFSGTGNEKLFF. The DNA of the CDR3 is TGTGCCAGCAGCACCTTCTCCGGGACAGGGAATGAAAAACTGTTTTTT. The entire variable domain, with the rest obtained from reference TRBV5-4 and TRBJ1-4, is as follows: ETGVTQSPTHLIKTRGQQVTLRCSSQSGHNTVSWYQQALGQGPQFIFQYYREEENGRGNFPPRFSGLQFPNYSSELNVNALELDDSALYLCASSTFSGTGNEKLFFGSGTQLSVL.

This chain's CDR3 is CASSVGQGADEQYF. CDR3 bases: TGCGCCAGCAGCGTAGGACAGGGGGCGGACGAGCAGTACTTC. The gene calls are TRBV5-1 and TRBJ2-7; 11 bases agree with TRBD1. This CDR3 is built from 14 residues. Trimming took 4 bases from V and 5 from J; bases not matched to a gene: 5. Germline lookup yields CDR1 SGHRS and CDR2 YFSETQ.